A selection of T cell receptor beta chains follows, all from one sample in a study of memory CD4+ T cells and cytomegalovirus serostatus. Method: immunoSEQ multiplex PCR; TCRdb's copy keeps in-frame clones and lacks some. The sample has 45,000 to 65,000 clones; around 82% are singletons. The specimen sequenced was memory CD4+ T cells from blood. The origin of the receptors is an adult in good health and CMV-seropositive. The CDR3 runs from the conserved cysteine through the conserved F or W. A D gene is named only where the DNA matches it firmly. Only some rows state a clone size, as once, few, many or a class for expanded clones.

TRBJ1-2,TRBV28,-,-,CASSKPFFNYGYTF,TGTGCCAGCAGCAAGCCCTTTTTTAACTATGGCTACACCTTC
TRBJ2-3,TRBV4-1,-,-,CASSQVTDTQYF,TGCGCCAGCAGCCAGGTCACAGATACGCAGTATTTT
TRBJ1-5,TRBV11-2,-,-,CASSLDTAVRSNQPQHF,TGTGCCAGCAGCTTAGATACGGCAGTCCGTAGCAATCAGCCCCAGCATTTT
TRBJ1-4,TRBV2,-,-,CASLGIRGVNEKLFF,TGTGCCAGCCTTGGAATAAGGGGCGTAAATGAAAAACTGTTTTTT
TRBJ2-3,TRBV30,-,-,CASYGRTDTQYF,TGTGCCTCGTACGGGCGCACAGATACGCAGTATTTT
TRBJ1-2,TRBV11-3,-,-,CANLQGLSSGYTF,TGTGCCAATTTACAGGGTTTAAGTTCTGGCTACACCTTC
TRBJ1-1,TRBV5-8,-,TRBD1,CASSLMTGGYMNTEAFF,TGTGCCAGCAGCTTGATGACAGGGGGCTACATGAACACTGAAGCTTTCTTT
TRBJ2-7,TRBV7-2,-,-,CASSLGKGFYEQYF,TGTGCCAGCAGCTTAGGGAAAGGGTTCTACGAGCAGTACTTC
TRBJ2-3,TRBV18,-,-,CASSPPAPADTQYF,TGTGCCAGCTCACCACCGGCGCCCGCAGATACGCAGTATTTT
TRBJ1-3,TRBV2,-,-,CASSLDGNSGNTIYF,TGTGCCAGCAGTTTGGACGGAAACTCTGGAAACACCATATATTTT
TRBJ2-3,TRBV9,-,-,CASSVALGGDTQYF,TGTGCCAGCAGCGTAGCCCTGGGAGGAGATACGCAGTATTTT
TRBJ2-3,TRBV7-9,-,TRBD2,CTTLRKGGVTDTQYF,TGTACCACCCTTAGGAAGGGAGGGGTCACAGATACGCAGTATTTT
TRBJ1-1,TRBV5-4,few,-,CASSSGEQGGSPEAFF,TGTGCCAGCAGCTCCGGGGAACAGGGAGGTAGCCCTGAAGCTTTCTTT
TRBJ1-1,TRBV5-4,-,-,CASSLVGVGGSGF,TGTGCCAGCAGCTTGGTAGGGGTCGGGGGGTCCGGCTTT
TRBJ1-5,TRBV25-1,-,-,CASSDSGRSNQPQHF,TGTGCCAGCAGTGATTCGGGGCGTAGCAATCAGCCCCAGCATTTT
TRBJ2-1,TRBV5-1,-,TRBD2,CASSTRRAGGTHEQFF,TGCGCCAGCAGCACTCGGCGGGCGGGGGGAACCCATGAGCAGTTCTTC
TRBJ1-5,TRBV28,-,TRBD1,CASSLQGAYNQPQHF,TGTGCCAGCAGTCTACAGGGGGCATATAATCAGCCCCAGCATTTT
TRBJ1-5,TRBV19,-,-,CASTLTGDSNQPQHF,TGTGCCAGTACCTTGACAGGAGATAGCAATCAGCCCCAGCATTTT
TRBJ2-7,TRBV14,-,TRBD2,CASSPYRGAGEGLEQYF,TGTGCCAGCAGCCCTTACCGAGGGGCGGGAGAGGGTCTCGAGCAGTACTTC
TRBJ1-1,TRBV7-8,-,-,CASSPTSRPGYTEAFF,TGTGCCAGCAGCCCCACGAGCAGGCCCGGGTACACTGAAGCTTTCTTT
TRBJ2-2,TRBV7-2,-,-,CASSQGRSGAGELFF,TGTGCCAGCAGCCAAGGCCGATCAGGGGCCGGGGAGCTGTTTTTT
TRBJ1-1,TRBV28,-,-,CASSPYRMNTEAFF,TGTGCCAGCAGCCCATACCGAATGAACACTGAAGCTTTCTTT
TRBJ2-7,TRBV10-1,-,-,CASSEQGTPYEQYF,TGCGCCAGCAGTGAGCAGGGGACTCCCTACGAGCAGTACTTC
TRBJ1-2,TRBV19,-,-,CASSITGNYGYTF,TGTGCCAGTAGTATTACCGGGAACTATGGCTACACCTTC
TRBJ2-1,TRBV7-9,-,TRBD2,CASSFEDSLAGQQFF,TGTGCCAGCAGCTTCGAGGATAGTCTAGCGGGCCAGCAGTTCTTC
TRBJ2-7,TRBV18,-,TRBD1,CASSPGQGSFYEQYF,TGTGCCAGCTCACCAGGACAGGGGTCTTTCTACGAGCAGTACTTC
TRBJ2-2,TRBV19,-,TRBD2,CASSPATSGRGELFF,TGTGCCAGTAGTCCCGCGACTAGCGGGAGGGGGGAGCTGTTTTTT
TRBJ1-1,TRBV27,medium-sized,TRBD1,CASKGQGSNTEAFF,TGTGCCAGCAAAGGACAGGGATCGAACACTGAAGCTTTCTTT
TRBJ2-7,TRBV7-3,-,-,CASSLIEQYF,TGTGCCAGCAGCTTAATCGAGCAGTACTTC
TRBJ1-4,TRBV7-9,-,-,CATGFEEKLFF,TGTGCCACAGGGTTTGAAGAAAAACTGTTTTTT
TRBJ2-5,TRBV5-6,few,TRBD2,CASSLVLAGYQETQYF,TGTGCCAGCAGCTTGGTACTAGCGGGGTACCAAGAGACCCAGTACTTC
TRBJ1-2,TRBV6-1,few,TRBD1,CASREGTGRPNYGYTF,TGTGCCAGCAGGGAAGGGACAGGGAGACCTAACTATGGCTACACCTTC
TRBJ2-5,TRBV29-1,-,-,CSVGGHSPVETQYF,TGCAGCGTTGGGGGGCACTCCCCGGTGGAGACCCAGTACTTC
TRBJ1-2,TRBV7-9,-,-,CASSTSGPSGGYTF,TGTGCCAGCAGTACCTCCGGGCCCTCGGGCGGCTACACCTTC
TRBJ2-1,TRBV18,few,TRBD2,CASASGGASEQFF,TGTGCCAGCGCAAGCGGGGGGGCTAGCGAGCAGTTCTTC
TRBJ1-3,TRBV9,-,-,CASSDQDRTGNTIYF,TGTGCCAGCAGCGACCAGGACAGAACTGGAAACACCATATATTTT
TRBJ2-2,TRBV11-1,-,-,CASSLRRDSNTGELFF,TGTGCCAGCAGCTTAAGGCGAGACAGCAACACCGGGGAGCTGTTTTTT
TRBJ1-2,TRBV18,once,TRBD1,CASSQDRGGYTF,TGTGCCAGCTCACAAGACAGGGGTGGTTACACCTTC
TRBJ1-1,TRBV7-9,-,-,CASSLIGQNTEAFF,TGTGCCAGCAGCTTAATTGGACAGAACACTGAAGCTTTCTTT
TRBJ1-5,TRBV5-3,once,-,CARSLRGNAYQPQHF,TGTGCCAGAAGCTTGAGGGGGAATGCTTATCAGCCCCAGCATTTT
TRBJ1-2,TRBV4-2,-,-,CASSQETASNYGYTF,TGTGCCAGCAGCCAAGAGACAGCTTCTAACTATGGCTACACCTTC
TRBJ1-2,TRBV4-2,-,-,CASSQPSSSYGYTF,TGTGCCAGCAGCCAACCGTCCTCGAGCTATGGCTACACCTTC
TRBJ1-6,TRBV4-1,-,TRBD1,CASSPGKGTGNSPLHF,TGCGCCAGCAGCCCGGGTAAGGGGACAGGAAATTCACCCCTCCACTTT